These 8 T cell receptor beta chains were sequenced from one sample in a study of blood T cell repertoires in COVID-19. Profiled with immunoSEQ multiplex PCR; TCRdb holds only in-frame clones, not every one. The repertoire holds about 240,000 clones, over 80% seen once, with approximately 1.8% in the top ten. Sequencing was performed on peripheral blood. The receptors here all came from a man aged 25-40 years who had recovered from COVID-19.

The J gene is TRBJ2-1, the V gene TRBV28, with TRBD1 matching over 8 bases. The germline V gene has CDR1 MDHEN and CDR2 SYDVKM. The V gene end was trimmed by 8 bases and the J gene end by 0 bases; junction bases not matched to a gene: 3. CDR3 length: 14 amino acids. The CDR3 DNA reads TGTGCCAGCTACGGACAGGGCTCCTACAATGAGCAGTTCTTC. It is translated as CASYGQGSYNEQFF.

V usage is TRBV19 and J usage is TRBJ2-7; 8 bases fit TRBD1. The CDR3 consists of 13 residues. Trimming at V came to 6 bases and at J to 6 bases, leaving 7 bases not matched to a gene. Germline CDR1 and CDR2: LNHDA and SQIVND (reference sequence). CDR3 amino acids: CASSQQQGGEQYV. For the CDR3, the DNA is TGTGCCAGTAGCCAGCAACAGGGGGGCGAGCAGTACGTC.

This sequence joins TRBV19 and TRBJ2-5, with D possibly matching TRBD1 (6 bases). There are 15 residues in the CDR3. Trimming stripped 1 base from V and 5 bases from J, with 14 bases between. The V gene's germline CDR1 is LNHDA and CDR2 SQIVND (reference sequence). The chain's CDR3 is CASSIVTGPKETQYF. Written as DNA, the CDR3 is TGTGCCAGTAGTATAGTAACAGGGCCGAAGGAGACCCAGTACTTC.

The sample holds many counts of this clone. The chain employs TRBV3-1 (or the pseudogene TRBV3-2) and TRBJ1-5; maybe TRBD1 (5 bases). Trimming removed 0 bases from V and 7 bases from J, with 13 bases in between. CDR3 length: 15 amino acids. CDR1 LGHDT and CDR2 YNNKEL come from the germline V gene (reference sequence). CDR3 region: CASSQDGRVDQPQHF. For the CDR3, the DNA is TGTGCCAGCAGCCAAGATGGCAGGGTGGACCAGCCCCAGCATTTT.

This sequence joins TRBV11-2 and TRBJ2-2; 10 positions agree with TRBD2. This CDR3 spans 17 amino acids. CDR1 and CDR2 from the germline V gene are SGHAT and FQNNGV. V lost 4 bases, J lost 2 bases, and 7 bases stayed unmatched. CDR3 nucleotide sequence: TGTGCCAGCAGCTATCGTTTAGCGGGGGGAAACACCGGGGAGCTGTTTTTT. It specifies CASSYRLAGGNTGELFF.

In the case of this clone: The sample carries other DNA sequences with the same CDR3. In DNA, the CDR3 is TGTGCCAGCAGCGACACGGGACTAGCGGGGGCGCGGGGGCAGTTCTTC. Amino acid sequence: CASSDTGLAGARGQFF. The chain carries TRBV6-2 or TRBV6-3 and TRBJ2-1; 14 positions match TRBD2. The junction had 13 bases not matched to a gene; V was cut back by 6 bases and J by 12 bases. The CDR3 runs 16 residues. Germline CDR1 MNHEY, CDR2 SVGEGT.

This chain links TRBV18 with TRBJ1-5; D remains ambiguous. V lost 3 bases to trimming and J lost 4 bases, with 13 bases between them. CDR3 size: 15 residues. Per the germline V gene, CDR1 is KGHSH and CDR2 is LQKENI. CDR3 in DNA: TGTGCCAGCTCACCGAGGGCAGCTACTAATCAGCCCCAGCATTTT. It translates to CASSPRAATNQPQHF.

This chain links TRBV19 with TRBJ2-5; D is undetermined. Looked up from germline, CDR1 is LNHDA and CDR2 is SQIVND (reference sequence). Trimming removed 3 bases at V and 3 bases at J, with 8 bases between. The length of the CDR3 is 13 residues. The CDR3 protein is CASSIHGKETQYF. DNA for the CDR3: TGTGCCAGTAGTATCCACGGTAAAGAGACCCAGTACTTC.